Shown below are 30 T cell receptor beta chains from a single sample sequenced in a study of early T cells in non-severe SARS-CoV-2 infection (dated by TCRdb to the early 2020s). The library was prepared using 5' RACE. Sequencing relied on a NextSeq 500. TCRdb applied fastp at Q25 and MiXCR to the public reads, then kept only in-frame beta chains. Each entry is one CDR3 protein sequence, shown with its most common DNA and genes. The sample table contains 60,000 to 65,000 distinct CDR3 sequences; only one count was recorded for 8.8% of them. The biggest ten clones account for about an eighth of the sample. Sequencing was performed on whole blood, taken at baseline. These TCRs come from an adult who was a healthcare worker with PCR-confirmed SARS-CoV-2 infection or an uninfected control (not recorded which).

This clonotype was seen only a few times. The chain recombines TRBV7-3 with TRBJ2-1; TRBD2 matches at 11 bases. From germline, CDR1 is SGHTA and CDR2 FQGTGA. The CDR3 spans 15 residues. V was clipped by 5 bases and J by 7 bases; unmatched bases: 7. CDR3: CASSPTSGSNNEQFF. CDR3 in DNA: TGTGCCAGCAGCCCCACTAGCGGGAGTAATAATGAGCAGTTCTTC.

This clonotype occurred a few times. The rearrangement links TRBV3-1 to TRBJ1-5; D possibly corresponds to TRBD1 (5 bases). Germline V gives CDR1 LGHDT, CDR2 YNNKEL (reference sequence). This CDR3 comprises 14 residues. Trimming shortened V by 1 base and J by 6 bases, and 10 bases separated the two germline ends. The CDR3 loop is CASSQGGGSQPQHF. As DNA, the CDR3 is TGTGCCAGCAGCCAAGGTGGGGGGAGTCAGCCCCAGCATTTT.

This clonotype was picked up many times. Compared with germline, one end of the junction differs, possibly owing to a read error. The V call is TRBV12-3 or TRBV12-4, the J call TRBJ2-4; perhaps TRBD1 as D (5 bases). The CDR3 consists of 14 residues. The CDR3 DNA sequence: TGTGCCAGCACCATGACAGACCTCAAAAACATTCATTACTTC. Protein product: CASTMTDLKNIHYF.

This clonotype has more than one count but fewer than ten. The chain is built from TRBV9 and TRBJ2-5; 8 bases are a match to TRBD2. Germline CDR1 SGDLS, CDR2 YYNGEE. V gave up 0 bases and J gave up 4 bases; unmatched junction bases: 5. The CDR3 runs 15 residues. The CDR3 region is CASSVAGGPGETQYF. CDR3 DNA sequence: TGTGCCAGCAGCGTAGCGGGAGGGCCAGGAGAGACCCAGTACTTC. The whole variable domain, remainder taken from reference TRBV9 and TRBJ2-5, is DSGVTQTPKHLITATGQRVTLRCSPRSGDLSVYWYQQSLDQGLQFLIQYYNGEERAKGNILERFSAQQFPDLHSELNLSSLELGDSALYFCASSVAGGPGETQYFGPGTRLLVL.

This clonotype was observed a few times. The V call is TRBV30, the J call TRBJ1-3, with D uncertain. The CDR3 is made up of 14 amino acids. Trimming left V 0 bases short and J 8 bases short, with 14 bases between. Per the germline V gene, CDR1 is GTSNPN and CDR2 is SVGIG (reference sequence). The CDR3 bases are TGTGCCTGGAGTGTAGGAAGTGGACGGGACACCATATATTTT. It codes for CAWSVGSGRDTIYF.

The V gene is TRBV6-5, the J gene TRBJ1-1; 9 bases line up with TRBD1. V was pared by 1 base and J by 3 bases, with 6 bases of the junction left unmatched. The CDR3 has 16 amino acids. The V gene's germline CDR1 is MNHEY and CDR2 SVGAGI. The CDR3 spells CASSYLGGQGHTEAFF. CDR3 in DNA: TGTGCCAGCAGTTACTTGGGGGGACAGGGCCACACTGAAGCTTTCTTT.

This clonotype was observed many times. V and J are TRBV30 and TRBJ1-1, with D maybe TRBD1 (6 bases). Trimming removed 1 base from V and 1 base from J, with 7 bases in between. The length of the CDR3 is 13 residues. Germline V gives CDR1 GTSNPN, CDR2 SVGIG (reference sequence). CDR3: CAWSGDTNTEAFF. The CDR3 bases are TGTGCCTGGAGTGGGGACACGAACACTGAAGCTTTCTTT.

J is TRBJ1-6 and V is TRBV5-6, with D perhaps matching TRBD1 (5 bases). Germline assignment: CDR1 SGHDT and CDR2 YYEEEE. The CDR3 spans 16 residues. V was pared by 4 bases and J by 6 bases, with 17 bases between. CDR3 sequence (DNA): TGTGCCAGCAGCCACGAGGGACGTTTGATTAATTCACCCCTCCACTTT. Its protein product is CASSHEGRLINSPLHF.

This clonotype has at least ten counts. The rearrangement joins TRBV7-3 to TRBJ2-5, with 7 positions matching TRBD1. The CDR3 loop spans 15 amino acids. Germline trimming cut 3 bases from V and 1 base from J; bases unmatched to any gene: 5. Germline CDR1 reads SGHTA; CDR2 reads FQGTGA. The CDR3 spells CASSFMGQPQETQYF. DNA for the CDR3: TGTGCCAGCAGCTTTATGGGACAGCCCCAAGAGACCCAGTACTTC.

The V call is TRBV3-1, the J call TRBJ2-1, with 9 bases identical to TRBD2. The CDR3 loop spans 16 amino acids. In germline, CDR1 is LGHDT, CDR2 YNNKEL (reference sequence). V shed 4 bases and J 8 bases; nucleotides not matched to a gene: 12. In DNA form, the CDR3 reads TGTGCCAGCAGCCGCCTCCTAGCGGGAAGTCCGGATGAGCAGTTCTTC. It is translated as CASSRLLAGSPDEQFF.

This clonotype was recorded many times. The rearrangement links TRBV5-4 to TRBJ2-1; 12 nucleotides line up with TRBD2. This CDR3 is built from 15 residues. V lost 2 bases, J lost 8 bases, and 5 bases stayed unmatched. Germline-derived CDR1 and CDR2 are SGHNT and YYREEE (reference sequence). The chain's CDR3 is CASSFRTSGNDEQFF. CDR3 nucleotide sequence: TGTGCCAGCAGCTTCAGGACTAGCGGGAACGATGAGCAGTTCTTC. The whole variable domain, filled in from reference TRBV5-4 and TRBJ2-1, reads ETGVTQSPTHLIKTRGQQVTLRCSSQSGHNTVSWYQQALGQGPQFIFQYYREEENGRGNFPPRFSGLQFPNYSSELNVNALELDDSALYLCASSFRTSGNDEQFFGPGTRLTVL.

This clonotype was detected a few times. The CDR3 spells CASSYDGDREAFF. DNA of the CDR3: TGTGCCAGCAGTTACGACGGAGACAGAGAAGCTTTCTTT. The V call is TRBV6-5, the J call TRBJ1-1; tentatively, D is TRBD1 (5 bases). Germline V gives CDR1 MNHEY, CDR2 SVGAGI. The CDR3 has 13 amino acids. V dropped 2 bases and J dropped 8 bases, with 12 bases sitting between them.

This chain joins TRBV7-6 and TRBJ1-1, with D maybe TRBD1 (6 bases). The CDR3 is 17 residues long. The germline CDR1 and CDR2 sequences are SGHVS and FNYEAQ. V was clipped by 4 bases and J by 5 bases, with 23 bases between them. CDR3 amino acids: CASSSPAGAPRGTEAFF. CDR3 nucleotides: TGTGCCAGCAGCTCGCCGGCGGGGGCACCCCGGGGGACTGAAGCTTTCTTT.

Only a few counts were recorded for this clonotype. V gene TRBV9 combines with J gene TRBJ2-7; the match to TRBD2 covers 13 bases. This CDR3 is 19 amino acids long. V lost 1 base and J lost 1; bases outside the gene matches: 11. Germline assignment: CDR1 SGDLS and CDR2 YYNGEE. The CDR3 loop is CASSVLPGTSGITSYEQYF. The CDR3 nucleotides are TGTGCCAGCAGCGTATTGCCTGGGACTAGCGGGATCACATCCTACGAGCAGTACTTC.

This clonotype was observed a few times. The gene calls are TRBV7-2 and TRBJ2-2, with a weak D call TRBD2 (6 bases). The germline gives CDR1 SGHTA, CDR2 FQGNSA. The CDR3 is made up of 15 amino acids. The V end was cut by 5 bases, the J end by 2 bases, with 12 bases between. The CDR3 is CASSPPGLNTGELFF. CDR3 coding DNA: TGTGCCAGCAGCCCTCCGGGACTCAACACCGGGGAGCTGTTTTTT.

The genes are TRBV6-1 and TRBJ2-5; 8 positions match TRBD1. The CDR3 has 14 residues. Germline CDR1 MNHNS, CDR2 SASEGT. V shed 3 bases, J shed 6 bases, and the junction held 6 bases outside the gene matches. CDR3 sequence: CASSDGQGGQTQYF. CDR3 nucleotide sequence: TGTGCCAGCAGTGACGGACAGGGAGGACAGACCCAGTACTTC.

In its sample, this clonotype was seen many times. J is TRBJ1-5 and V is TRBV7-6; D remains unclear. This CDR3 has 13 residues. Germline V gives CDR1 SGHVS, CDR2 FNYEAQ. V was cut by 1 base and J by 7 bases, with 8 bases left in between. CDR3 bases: TGTGCCAGCAGCTTAGGGCCAGTGCAGCCCCAGCATTTT. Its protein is CASSLGPVQPQHF.

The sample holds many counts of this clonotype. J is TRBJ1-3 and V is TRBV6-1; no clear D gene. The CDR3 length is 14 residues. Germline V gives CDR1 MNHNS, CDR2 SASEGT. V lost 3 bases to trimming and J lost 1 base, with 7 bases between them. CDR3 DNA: TGTGCCAGCAGTGAGTCGGGGTCTGGAAACACCATATATTTT. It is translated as CASSESGSGNTIYF.

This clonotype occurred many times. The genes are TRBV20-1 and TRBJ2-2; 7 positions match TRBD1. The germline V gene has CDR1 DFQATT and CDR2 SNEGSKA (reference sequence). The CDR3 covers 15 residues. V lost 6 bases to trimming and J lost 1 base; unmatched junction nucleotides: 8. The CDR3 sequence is CSAVRQGRNTGELFF. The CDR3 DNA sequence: TGCAGTGCCGTACGACAGGGTCGGAACACCGGGGAGCTGTTTTTT.

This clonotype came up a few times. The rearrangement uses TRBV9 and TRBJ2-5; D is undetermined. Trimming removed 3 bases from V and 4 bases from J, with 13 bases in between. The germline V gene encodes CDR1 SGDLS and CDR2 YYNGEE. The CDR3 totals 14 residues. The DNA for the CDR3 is TGTGCCAGCAGCGCTCTCGGCTCCGGAGAGACCCAGTACTTC. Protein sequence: CASSALGSGETQYF. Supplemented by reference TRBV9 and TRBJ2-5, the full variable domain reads DSGVTQTPKHLITATGQRVTLRCSPRSGDLSVYWYQQSLDQGLQFLIQYYNGEERAKGNILERFSAQQFPDLHSELNLSSLELGDSALYFCASSALGSGETQYFGPGTRLLVL.

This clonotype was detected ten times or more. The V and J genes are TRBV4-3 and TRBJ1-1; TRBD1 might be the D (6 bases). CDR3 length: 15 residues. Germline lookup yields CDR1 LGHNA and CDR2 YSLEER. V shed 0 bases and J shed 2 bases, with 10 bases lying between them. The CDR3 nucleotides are TGCGCCAGCAGCCAAGATTGGACAGCTAACACTGAAGCTTTCTTT. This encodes CASSQDWTANTEAFF.

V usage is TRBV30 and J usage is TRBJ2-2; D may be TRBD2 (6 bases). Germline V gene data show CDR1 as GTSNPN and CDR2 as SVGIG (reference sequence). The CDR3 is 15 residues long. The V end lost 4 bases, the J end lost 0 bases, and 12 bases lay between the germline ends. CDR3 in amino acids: CAWTSGGANTGELFF. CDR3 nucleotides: TGTGCCTGGACCTCCGGGGGAGCGAACACCGGGGAGCTGTTTTTT.

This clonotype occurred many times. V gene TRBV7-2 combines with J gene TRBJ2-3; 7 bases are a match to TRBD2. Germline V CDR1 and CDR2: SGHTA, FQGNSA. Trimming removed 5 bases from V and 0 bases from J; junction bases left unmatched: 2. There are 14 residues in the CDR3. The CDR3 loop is CASSQRDSTDTQYF. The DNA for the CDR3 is TGTGCCAGCAGCCAGCGGGATAGCACAGATACGCAGTATTTT. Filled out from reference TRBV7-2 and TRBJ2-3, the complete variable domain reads GAGVSQSPSNKVTEKGKDVELRCDPISGHTALYWYRQSLGQGLEFLIYFQGNSAPDKSGLPSDRFSAERTGGSVSTLTIQRTQQEDSAVYLCASSQRDSTDTQYFGPGTRLTVL.

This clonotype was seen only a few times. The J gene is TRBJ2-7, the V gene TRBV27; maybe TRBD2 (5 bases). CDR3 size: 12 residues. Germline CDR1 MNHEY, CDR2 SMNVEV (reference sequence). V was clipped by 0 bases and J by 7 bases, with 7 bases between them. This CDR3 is CASSLSRGEQYF. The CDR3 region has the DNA TGTGCCAGCAGTTTATCACGGGGAGAGCAGTACTTC.

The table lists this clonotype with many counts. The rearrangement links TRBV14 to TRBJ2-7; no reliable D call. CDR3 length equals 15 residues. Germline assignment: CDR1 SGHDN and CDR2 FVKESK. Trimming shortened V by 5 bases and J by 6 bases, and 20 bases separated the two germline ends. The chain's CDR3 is CASSTSISRGREQYF. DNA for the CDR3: TGTGCCAGCAGCACAAGTATAAGTAGAGGTCGCGAGCAGTACTTC. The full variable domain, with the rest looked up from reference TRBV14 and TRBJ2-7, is EAGVTQFPSHSVIEKGQTVTLRCDPISGHDNLYWYRRVMGKEIKFLLHFVKESKQDESGMPNNRFLAERTGGTYSTLKVQPAELEDSGVYFCASSTSISRGREQYFGPGTRLTVT.

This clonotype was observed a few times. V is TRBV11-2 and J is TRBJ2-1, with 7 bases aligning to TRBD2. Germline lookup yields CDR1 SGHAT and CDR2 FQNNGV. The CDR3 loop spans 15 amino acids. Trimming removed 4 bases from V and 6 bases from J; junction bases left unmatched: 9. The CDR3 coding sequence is TGTGCCAGCAGCTGGTCGGGAGGACCCAGCAATGAGCAGTTCTTC. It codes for CASSWSGGPSNEQFF.

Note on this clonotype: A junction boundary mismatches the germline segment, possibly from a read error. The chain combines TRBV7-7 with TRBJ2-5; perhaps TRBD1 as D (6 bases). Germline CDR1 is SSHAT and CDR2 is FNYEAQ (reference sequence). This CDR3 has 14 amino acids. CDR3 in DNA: TGTGCTAGCAGCCGTGAGCGCACAGGGGAGACCCAGTACTTC. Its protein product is CASSRERTGETQYF.

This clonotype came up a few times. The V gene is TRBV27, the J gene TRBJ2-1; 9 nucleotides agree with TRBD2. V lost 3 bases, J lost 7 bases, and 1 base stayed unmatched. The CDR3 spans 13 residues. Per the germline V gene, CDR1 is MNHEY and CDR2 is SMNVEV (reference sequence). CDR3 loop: CASSLTSGNEQFF. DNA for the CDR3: TGTGCCAGCAGTTTGACTAGCGGTAATGAGCAGTTCTTC.

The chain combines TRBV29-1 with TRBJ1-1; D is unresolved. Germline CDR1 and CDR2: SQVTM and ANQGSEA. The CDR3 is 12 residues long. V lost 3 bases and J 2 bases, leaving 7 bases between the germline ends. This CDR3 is CSVEVSNTEAFF. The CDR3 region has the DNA TGCAGCGTTGAGGTCAGCAACACTGAAGCTTTCTTT.

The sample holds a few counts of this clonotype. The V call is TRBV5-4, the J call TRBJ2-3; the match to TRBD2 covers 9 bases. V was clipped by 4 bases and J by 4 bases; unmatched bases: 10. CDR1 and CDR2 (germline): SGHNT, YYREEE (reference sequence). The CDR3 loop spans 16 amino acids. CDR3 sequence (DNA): TGTGCCAGCAGCCCCCCCGGAGCGGGAGGAGCAGATACGCAGTATTTT. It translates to CASSPPGAGGADTQYF.